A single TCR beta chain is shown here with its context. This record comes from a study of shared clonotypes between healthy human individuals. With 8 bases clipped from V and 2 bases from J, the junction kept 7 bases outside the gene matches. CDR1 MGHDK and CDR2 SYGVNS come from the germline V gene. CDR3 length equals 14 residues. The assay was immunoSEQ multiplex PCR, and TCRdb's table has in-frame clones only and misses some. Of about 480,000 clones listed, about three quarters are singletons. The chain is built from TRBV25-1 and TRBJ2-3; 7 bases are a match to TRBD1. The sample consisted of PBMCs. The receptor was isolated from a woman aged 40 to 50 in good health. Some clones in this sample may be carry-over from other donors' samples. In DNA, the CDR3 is TGTGCCAGCGTACGGGACAGTAACACAGATACGCAGTATTTT. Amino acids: CASVRDSNTDTQYF.